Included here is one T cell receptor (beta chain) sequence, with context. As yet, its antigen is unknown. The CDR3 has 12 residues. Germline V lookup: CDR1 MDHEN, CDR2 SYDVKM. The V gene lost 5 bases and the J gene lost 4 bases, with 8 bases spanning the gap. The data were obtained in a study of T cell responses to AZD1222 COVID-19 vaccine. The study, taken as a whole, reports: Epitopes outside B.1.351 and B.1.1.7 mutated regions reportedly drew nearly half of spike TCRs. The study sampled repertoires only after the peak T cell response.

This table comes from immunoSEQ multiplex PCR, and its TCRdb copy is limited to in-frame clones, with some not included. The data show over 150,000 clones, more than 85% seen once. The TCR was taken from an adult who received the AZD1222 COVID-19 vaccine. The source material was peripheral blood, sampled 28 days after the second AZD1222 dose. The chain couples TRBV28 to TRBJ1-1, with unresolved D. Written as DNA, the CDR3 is TGTGCCAGCAGTCTACTGAGCACTGAAGCTTTCTTT. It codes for CASSLLSTEAFF.